Following are 30 T cell receptor beta chains from one sample sequenced in a study of cytomegalovirus exposure and HLA in healthy donors. PCR was performed using 60 Vbeta and 13 Jbeta primers. Clones were sequenced by immunoSEQ multiplex PCR, and TCRdb holds only the in-frame ones, with some missing. The table includes 180,000 or so clones, under 80% detected once. Sequencing used PBMCs. These receptors were obtained from a man in his forties or fifties in good health and CMV-seronegative.

In this sample, this clone turned up once. The chain links TRBV11-1 to TRBJ1-1; D not resolved. The CDR3 is 12 residues long. In germline, CDR1 is SGHAT, CDR2 FQDESV (reference sequence). With 6 bases removed from V and 6 bases from J, the gap between germline ends came to 11 bases. Written as DNA, the CDR3 is TGTGCCAGCAGGGATCGGGTGCCTGAAGCTTTCTTT. Translation: CASRDRVPEAFF.

In this sample, this clone turned up a few times. V is TRBV18 and J is TRBJ1-6; 9 positions match TRBD1. Trimming removed 3 bases from V and 7 bases from J; junction bases left unmatched: 7. From germline, CDR1 is KGHSH and CDR2 LQKENI. The CDR3 covers 16 residues. The CDR3 reads CASSPLRDRANSPLHF. In nucleotides, the CDR3 is TGTGCCAGCTCACCCCTCCGGGACAGGGCCAATTCACCCCTCCACTTT.

This chain joins TRBV2 and TRBJ1-6; the D is unclear. V lost 3 bases and J 11 bases, leaving 17 bases between the germline ends. Per germline, CDR1 SNHLY and CDR2 FYNNEI. CDR3 length: 15 amino acids. This CDR3 reads CASSDARSNSTPLHF. CDR3 nucleotide sequence: TGTGCCAGCAGTGACGCTAGGTCTAACTCAACACCCCTCCACTTT.

The chain joins TRBV5-1 to TRBJ2-1; tentatively, D is TRBD2 (5 bases). The V end was cut by 4 bases, the J end by 7 bases, with 18 bases between. The CDR3 is 15 amino acids. CDR1 and CDR2 (germline): SGHRS, YFSETQ. The CDR3 DNA follows: TGCGCCAGCAGCCTGCTGCCAGCGGAGCTAAATGAGCAGTTCTTC. Translated, it gives CASSLLPAELNEQFF.

This clone was found a few times. The J gene is TRBJ2-2, the V gene TRBV30; the D gene is possibly TRBD2 (6 bases). V gave up 4 bases and J gave up 4 bases, with 13 bases separating them. Germline CDR1 is GTSNPN and CDR2 is SVGIG (reference sequence). The CDR3 length is 14 residues. The CDR3 is CAWTPGLITGELFF. CDR3 nucleotide sequence: TGTGCCTGGACTCCGGGACTCATCACCGGGGAGCTGTTTTTT.

V and J are TRBV9 and TRBJ1-6; a weak D match, TRBD1 (6 bases). V dropped 0 bases and J dropped 7 bases, with 8 bases sitting between them. Germline V gene sequence: CDR1 SGDLS, CDR2 YYNGEE. The CDR3 loop spans 14 amino acids. In DNA, the CDR3 is TGTGCCAGCAGCGTAGGGGACAAGAATTCACCCCTCCACTTT. It specifies CASSVGDKNSPLHF. The full variable domain, its missing parts supplied by reference TRBV9 and TRBJ1-6, is DSGVTQTPKHLITATGQRVTLRCSPRSGDLSVYWYQQSLDQGLQFLIQYYNGEERAKGNILERFSAQQFPDLHSELNLSSLELGDSALYFCASSVGDKNSPLHFGNGTRLTVT.

The chain recombines TRBV7-9 with TRBJ2-3; no clear D gene. V was clipped by 3 bases and J by 0 bases, with 4 bases between them. The V gene's germline CDR1 is SEHNR and CDR2 FQNEAQ (reference sequence). CDR3 length: 13 residues. CDR3 DNA: TGTGCCAGCAGCTTGGGCAGCACAGATACGCAGTATTTT. Its protein product is CASSLGSTDTQYF.

This clone was counted only a few times. This chain connects TRBV28 to TRBJ2-1; D uncertain. Trimming cost V 5 bases and J 4 bases, with 6 bases left between them. The CDR3 contains 12 residues. Germline V lookup: CDR1 MDHEN, CDR2 SYDVKM. The DNA for the CDR3 is TGTGCCAGCAGTCTCTTTTACAATGAGCAGTTCTTC. This gives the protein CASSLFYNEQFF.

Notes on this clone: Different DNA sequences within this sample yield the same CDR3. CDR3 loop: CASSLEGQGNQPQHF. The CDR3 DNA follows: TGCGCCAGCAGCTTGGAAGGACAGGGGAATCAGCCCCAGCATTTT. The rearrangement uses TRBV5-1 and TRBJ1-5; 9 nucleotides align to TRBD1. The CDR3 totals 15 residues. Germline V gene sequence: CDR1 SGHRS, CDR2 YFSETQ. V dropped 0 bases and J dropped 4; count of bases not matched to a gene: 2.

This clone was recorded only once. The chain links TRBV27 to TRBJ1-1, with TRBD1 matching 7 bases. Germline-derived CDR1 and CDR2 are MNHEY and SMNVEV (reference sequence). V lost 4 bases, J lost 4 bases, and 9 bases stayed unmatched. The CDR3 is 15 amino acids. The CDR3 nucleotides are TGTGCCAGCAGTTCTCTCGGACAGGCGAGCACTGAAGCTTTCTTT. Its protein product is CASSSLGQASTEAFF.

The chain combines TRBV28 with TRBJ1-1, with 10 bases that match TRBD1. J lost 4 bases, V lost 3 bases, and 14 bases had no gene match. The CDR3 runs to 18 residues. The germline V gene encodes CDR1 MDHEN and CDR2 SYDVKM. CDR3 residues: CASSFSPGQGGFSTEAFF. The CDR3, as DNA: TGTGCCAGCAGTTTTTCACCCGGACAGGGGGGTTTTAGCACTGAAGCTTTCTTT.

The V call is TRBV5-3, the J call TRBJ2-1, with D perhaps matching TRBD1 (6 bases). TRBV5-3 is noted as an ORF with a role that remains uncertain. This CDR3 spans 17 amino acids. V dropped 0 bases and J dropped 7 bases, with 20 bases sitting between them. The chain's CDR3 is CARSLDAPGHPGNEQFF. The CDR3 DNA reads as TGTGCCAGAAGCTTGGACGCTCCGGGACACCCCGGTAATGAGCAGTTCTTC.

The genes are TRBV19 and TRBJ1-2; 7 nucleotides align to TRBD1. After removal of 5 bases from V and 1 base from J, the junction contained 10 bases not matched to a gene. CDR3 length: 16 residues. In germline, CDR1 is LNHDA, CDR2 SQIVND (reference sequence). The CDR3 DNA reads TGTGCCAGTAGTTCCCGGACAGGACGGGGTAACTATGGCTACACCTTC. This translates into CASSSRTGRGNYGYTF.

The chain carries TRBV29-1 and TRBJ1-2; no clear D gene. The CDR3 covers 12 residues. Germline values: CDR1 SQVTM, CDR2 ANQGSEA. V was trimmed by 2 bases and J by 4 bases, leaving 8 bases between them. The chain's CDR3 is CSVESQLYGYTF. CDR3 bases: TGCAGCGTTGAATCCCAACTCTATGGCTACACCTTC.

The chain is built from TRBV7-2 and TRBJ2-7; 7 nucleotides agree with TRBD1. Germline V gives CDR1 SGHTA, CDR2 FQGNSA. The CDR3 extends over 13 amino acids. V lost 10 bases, J lost 1 base, and 7 bases stayed unmatched. The CDR3 protein is CATRRTGSYEQYF. The CDR3 bases are TGTGCCACCAGACGGACAGGTTCCTACGAGCAGTACTTC. Full variable domain (outside the CDR3, taken from reference TRBV7-2 and TRBJ2-7): GAGVSQSPSNKVTEKGKDVELRCDPISGHTALYWYRQSLGQGLEFLIYFQGNSAPDKSGLPSDRFSAERTGGSVSTLTIQRTQQEDSAVYLCATRRTGSYEQYFGPGTRLTVT.

This CDR3 reads CAFRGSGDTQYF. The CDR3 DNA follows: TGTGCCTTCAGGGGGTCTGGAGATACGCAGTATTTT. The chain uses TRBV30 and TRBJ2-3, with 7 bases identical to TRBD1. The ends lost 7 bases at V and 5 bases at J; junction bases unmatched: 6. The CDR3 spans 12 residues. Germline CDR1 reads GTSNPN; CDR2 reads SVGIG (reference sequence).

V and J are TRBV27 and TRBJ1-1; D possibly corresponds to TRBD1 (6 bases). The germline V and J ends were trimmed by 5 bases and 4 bases, with 14 bases remaining between them. Looked up from germline, CDR1 is MNHEY and CDR2 is SMNVEV (reference sequence). The CDR3 runs to 14 residues. DNA of the CDR3: TGTGCCAGCAGTACACCGGGAGGGGGCACTGAAGCTTTCTTT. Its protein is CASSTPGGGTEAFF.

CDR3 DNA: TGTGCCAGCAGCCAAGGGAGGCGTAGGTGCCGGGAGACCCAGTACTTC. Translating it yields CASSQGRRRCRETQYF. The genes are TRBV21-1 and TRBJ2-5; the table's D call, TRBD2, has no DNA check behind it. TRBV21-1 is tagged as a pseudogene. The CDR3 is 16 amino acids.

The chain has TRBV10-3 and TRBJ2-2; 12 nucleotides agree with TRBD1. Germline trimming cut 5 bases from V and 2 bases from J; bases unmatched to any gene: 3. The CDR3 spans 16 residues. Germline V gene data show CDR1 as ENHRY and CDR2 as SYGVKD. CDR3 sequence reads: CAISSGTGGNTGELFF. The CDR3, as DNA: TGTGCCATCAGTTCCGGGACAGGGGGCAACACCGGGGAGCTGTTTTTT.

This rearrangement joins TRBV5-1 to TRBJ2-7; 8 nucleotides agree with TRBD1. Per germline, CDR1 SGHRS and CDR2 YFSETQ. The trim removed 0 bases at V and 1 base at J, leaving 3 bases unmatched. The length of the CDR3 is 15 residues. CDR3 nucleotides: TGCGCCAGCAGCTTGGGACAGGGGTTATCCTACGAGCAGTACTTC. This gives the protein CASSLGQGLSYEQYF. The whole variable domain, remainder taken from reference TRBV5-1 and TRBJ2-7, is KAGVTQTPRYLIKTRGQQVTLSCSPISGHRSVSWYQQTPGQGLQFLFEYFSETQRNKGNFPGRFSGRQFSNSRSEMNVSTLELGDSALYLCASSLGQGLSYEQYFGPGTRLTVT.

This clone was observed a few times. The rearrangement joins TRBV5-6 to TRBJ1-6; 9 bases map to TRBD1. Trimming at V came to 7 bases and at J to 0 bases, leaving 2 bases not matched to a gene. The CDR3 consists of 15 residues. Germline CDR1 and CDR2: SGHDT and YYEEEE. The CDR3 DNA reads TGTGCCAGCGGACAGGGGAGCTCCTATAATTCACCCCTCCACTTT. Amino acids: CASGQGSSYNSPLHF. The whole variable domain, filled in from reference TRBV5-6 and TRBJ1-6, reads DAGVTQSPTHLIKTRGQQVTLRCSPKSGHDTVSWYQQALGQGPQFIFQYYEEEERQRGNFPDRFSGHQFPNYSSELNVNALLLGDSALYLCASGQGSSYNSPLHFGNGTRLTVT.

This clone was seen a handful of times. The chain employs TRBV5-1 and TRBJ2-1, with 9 bases fitting TRBD2. J lost 7 bases, V lost 3 bases, and 11 bases had no gene match. The CDR3 is 16 residues long. Germline assignment: CDR1 SGHRS and CDR2 YFSETQ. The CDR3 nucleotides read TGCGCCAGCAGCTATGATCCGGGACTAGCTCGAAATGAGCAGTTCTTC. Protein sequence: CASSYDPGLARNEQFF.

As DNA, the CDR3 is TGTGCCAGCAGCTTAGGAGGGGGAGCTAACTATGGCTACACCTTC. Translating gives CASSLGGGANYGYTF. The V and J genes are TRBV7-2 and TRBJ1-2, with a weak D call TRBD1 (6 bases). This CDR3 has 15 amino acids. V lost 1 base to trimming and J lost 0 bases, with 9 bases between them. Per the germline V gene, CDR1 is SGHTA and CDR2 is FQGNSA.

The V and J genes are TRBV10-3 and TRBJ2-1, with 11 bases lining up with TRBD1. This CDR3 has 16 residues. Germline loops: CDR1 ENHRY, CDR2 SYGVKD. V shed 0 bases and J 5 bases; nucleotides not matched to a gene: 3. The CDR3 bases are TGTGCCATCAGTGAGTCGGGACAGGGGGTGAACAATGAGCAGTTCTTC. It is translated as CAISESGQGVNNEQFF.

The genes are TRBV2 and TRBJ2-1; TRBD1 aligns across 7 bases. The CDR3 is 15 residues long. The germline gives CDR1 SNHLY, CDR2 FYNNEI. Losses at the gene ends were 8 bases for V and 4 bases for J; bases not matched to a gene: 11. The CDR3 nucleotides read TGTGCCAGCCCCCAGGGGGAAAATGATTACAATGAGCAGTTCTTC. Protein: CASPQGENDYNEQFF.

V is TRBV7-2 and J is TRBJ1-5, with D perhaps TRBD1 (6 bases). The CDR3 is 15 amino acids. V was pared by 0 bases and J by 7 bases, with 13 bases between. Germline CDR1 is SGHTA and CDR2 is FQGNSA. Here the CDR3 reads CASSLAGAGGQPQHF. Written as DNA, the CDR3 is TGTGCCAGCAGCTTAGCGGGGGCAGGTGGCCAGCCCCAGCATTTT.

This chain uses TRBV9 with TRBJ2-3; TRBD1 aligns across 8 bases. V lost 2 bases, J lost 4 bases, and 6 bases stayed unmatched. This CDR3 has 15 residues. In germline, CDR1 is SGDLS, CDR2 YYNGEE. CDR3 sequence reads: CASSVDRGFSDTQYF. The CDR3, as DNA: TGTGCCAGCAGCGTCGACAGGGGTTTTTCAGATACGCAGTATTTT.

This chain links TRBV11-2 with TRBJ1-2; D gene uncertain. This CDR3 spans 16 amino acids. Trimming stripped 4 bases from V and 6 bases from J, with 21 bases between. Germline V CDR1 and CDR2: SGHAT, FQNNGV. For the CDR3, the DNA is TGTGCCAGCAGCTCCCTCCTGAGTGAGGGTGGGGATGGCTACACCTTC. Protein sequence: CASSSLLSEGGDGYTF.

V usage is TRBV5-1 and J usage is TRBJ2-5, with TRBD1 identical over 7 bases. Germline loops: CDR1 SGHRS, CDR2 YFSETQ. Germline trimming cut 2 bases from V and 5 bases from J; bases unmatched to any gene: 6. The CDR3 consists of 14 residues. The CDR3, as DNA: TGCGCCAGCAGCTTCGAACAGGGGTGGGAGACCCAGTACTTC. This gives the protein CASSFEQGWETQYF.

The CDR3 spells CASSSEQAMNTEAFF. The DNA for the CDR3 is TGTGCCAGCAGCTCGGAACAGGCGATGAACACTGAAGCTTTCTTT. V and J are TRBV5-4 and TRBJ1-1, with D perhaps matching TRBD1 (5 bases). The CDR3 sequence is 15 residues long. Germline V gives CDR1 SGHNT, CDR2 YYREEE (reference sequence). The V end lost 3 bases, the J end lost 0 bases, and 12 bases lay between the germline ends.